This TCR beta chain comes out of a study of long-term antiretroviral therapy in people with HIV. The run of the v3.0 immunoSEQ assay was at survey level. The table came from immunoSEQ multiplex PCR; TCRdb's copy has only in-frame clones and leaves some out. The data contain tens of thousands of clones, 85% to 95% of them singletons. This clone appeared a single time. V was shortened by 0 bases and J by 3 bases, with 23 bases between the two germline ends. Germline CDR1 and CDR2: SGDLS and YYNGEE. This CDR3 spans 19 amino acids. Cryopreserved PBMC samples of about 0.95-10 million cells were used for DNA extraction.

Sequenced here: unsorted PBMCs, sampled 5.3 years after starting antiretroviral therapy. The TCR originated in a man aged 50 to 60 with HIV. The rearrangement links TRBV9 to TRBJ2-3; D might be TRBD2 (6 bases). The chain's CDR3 is CASSVATSSRGHATDTQYF. CDR3 sequence (DNA): TGTGCCAGCAGCGTAGCTACATCTTCGCGGGGCCACGCAACAGATACGCAGTATTTT.